The clone carrying this T cell receptor beta chain was observed a few times. Germline CDR1 reads SGHTA; CDR2 reads FQGNSA. The CDR3 contains 13 residues. V shed 4 bases, J shed 3 bases, and the junction held 3 bases outside the gene matches. In the source study's methods: Scientists estimated how many nucleated cells there were by amplifying reference gene primers. TCRdb's copy holds only in-frame clones and misses some; the assay was immunoSEQ multiplex PCR. The DNA gave D and trimming, while V, J and clone size come from that table. The data show fewer than 200,000 clones, about 87% seen once. The data stem from a study of blood T cell repertoires in COVID-19.

This clonotype was sampled from a woman aged 55-70 years who had recovered from COVID-19. The specimen was peripheral blood. The chain couples TRBV7-2 to TRBJ2-7; 7 nucleotides line up with TRBD2. CDR3 region: CASSSSSGYEQYF. CDR3 in DNA: TGTGCCAGCAGCTCCTCTAGCGGCTACGAGCAGTACTTC.